These 15 T cell receptor beta chains were all obtained from the same sample, sequenced in a study of blood T cell repertoires in COVID-19. Libraries were prepared by immunoSEQ multiplex PCR; TCRdb keeps only in-frame clonotypes and omits some of them. Among more than 200,000 clones listed, about 85% were seen once. Sequencing was done on a sample of peripheral blood. These receptor sequences come from a man in his sixties with acute or convalescent COVID-19.

The rearrangement uses TRBV19 and TRBJ1-1; D may be TRBD1 (5 bases). This CDR3 is 14 amino acids long. Between the trimmed V and J ends, which lost 6 bases and 1 base, there was a span of 12 bases. Germline CDR1 reads LNHDA; CDR2 reads SQIVND (reference sequence). The CDR3 sequence: CASSWDSRNTEAFF. Here the CDR3 DNA reads TGTGCCAGTAGCTGGGACTCCCGGAACACTGAAGCTTTCTTT.

The rearrangement uses TRBV7-3 and TRBJ2-1, with 11 bases that match TRBD2. Per germline, CDR1 SGHTA and CDR2 FQGTGA. V lost 2 bases to trimming and J lost 2 bases; unmatched junction nucleotides: 5. The CDR3 loop spans 17 amino acids. CDR3 nucleotide sequence: TGTGCCAGCAGCTTATCGGGACTAGCGGCTACCTACAATGAGCAGTTCTTC. Translating gives CASSLSGLAATYNEQFF.

The chain joins TRBV19 to TRBJ1-6, with 11 positions matching TRBD1. V dropped 10 bases and J dropped 7; count of bases not matched to a gene: 18. Germline CDR1 is LNHDA and CDR2 is SQIVND (reference sequence). The CDR3 has 18 amino acids. In DNA, the CDR3 is TGTGCCACCAGATCCCGGGACAGGGGGTTTGATCTGAATTCACCCCTCCACTTT. This sequence encodes CATRSRDRGFDLNSPLHF.

The rearrangement links TRBV7-2 to TRBJ1-1, with 7 bases aligning to TRBD1. The CDR3 spans 13 residues. Germline CDR1 is SGHTA and CDR2 is FQGNSA. V dropped 6 bases and J dropped 3; count of bases not matched to a gene: 4. The CDR3 sequence: CASRVTGHTEAFF. The DNA of the CDR3 is TGTGCCAGCAGGGTGACAGGGCACACTGAAGCTTTCTTT.

The chain couples TRBV6-5 to TRBJ1-6, with 8 nucleotides matching TRBD1. The germline V gene has CDR1 MNHEY and CDR2 SVGAGI. Germline trimming cut 3 bases from V and 7 bases from J; bases unmatched to any gene: 8. The CDR3 has 16 residues. The CDR3 DNA sequence: TGTGCCAGCAGTTATGTAGAGGGACAGGCAAATTCACCCCTCCACTTT. It codes for CASSYVEGQANSPLHF.

This clone occurred once. The rearrangement joins TRBV7-2 to TRBJ2-1; 9 bases fit TRBD1. Germline lookup yields CDR1 SGHTA and CDR2 FQGNSA. This CDR3 has 14 amino acids. J gave up 7 bases and V 7 bases, and 8 bases lay outside the gene matches. CDR3 sequence: CASTGQGLRNEQFF. The CDR3 DNA follows: TGTGCCAGCACCGGACAGGGGCTAAGGAATGAGCAGTTCTTC.

In DNA, the CDR3 is TGTGCCAGTGAACCAGTGAGAGGAGTTGAAGCTTTCTTT. Translated, it gives CASEPVRGVEAFF. The rearrangement joins TRBV6-6 to TRBJ1-1; D gene ambiguous. Trimming took 9 bases from V and 7 from J, leaving 18 bases between them. From germline, CDR1 is MNHNY and CDR2 SVGAGI (reference sequence). The CDR3 spans 13 residues.

The V and J genes are TRBV2 and TRBJ1-4; 7 bases map to TRBD1. V trimming: 5 bases; J trimming: 8 bases; junction bases outside the gene matches: 2. The CDR3 is made up of 12 amino acids. Germline assignment: CDR1 SNHLY and CDR2 FYNNEI. The CDR3 reads CASSRDSEKLFF. The CDR3 DNA follows: TGTGCCAGCAGTCGGGACAGCGAAAAACTGTTTTTT. Using reference TRBV2 and TRBJ1-4 for the parts outside the CDR3, the full variable domain is EPEVTQTPSHQVTQMGQEVILRCVPISNHLYFYWYRQILGQKVEFLVSFYNNEISEKSEIFDDQFSVERPDGSNFTLKIRSTKLEDSAMYFCASSRDSEKLFFGSGTQLSVL.

The chain links TRBV28 to TRBJ1-4, with D uncertain. Trimming removed 6 bases from V and 5 bases from J, with 10 bases in between. CDR1 MDHEN and CDR2 SYDVKM come from the germline V gene. There are 13 residues in the CDR3. CDR3 sequence (DNA): TGTGCCAGCAGGAAACAGCTAAATGAAAAACTGTTTTTT. This translates into CASRKQLNEKLFF.

The chain uses TRBV28 and TRBJ1-5, with a weak D call TRBD1 (5 bases). V was shortened by 3 bases and J by 2 bases, with 11 bases between the two germline ends. The CDR3 has 15 amino acids. Germline values: CDR1 MDHEN, CDR2 SYDVKM. CDR3 in amino acids: CASSLGGSGNQPQHF. Here the CDR3 DNA reads TGTGCCAGCAGTTTGGGGGGGTCGGGCAATCAGCCCCAGCATTTT.

This rearrangement joins TRBV10-3 to TRBJ1-2; D is perhaps TRBD1 (6 bases). CDR1 and CDR2 (germline): ENHRY, SYGVKD. The V end lost 7 bases, the J end lost 4 bases, and 13 bases lay between the germline ends. CDR3 length equals 13 residues. For the CDR3, the DNA is TGTGCCATCACCGAGACAGGCATCTATGGCTACACCTTC. As protein: CAITETGIYGYTF.

The chain uses TRBV10-1 and TRBJ1-4; 8 nucleotides align to TRBD1. The germline gives CDR1 WNHNN, CDR2 SYGVQD (reference sequence). V lost 5 bases to trimming and J lost 2 bases; unmatched junction nucleotides: 10. The CDR3 has 17 residues. CDR3 nucleotides: TGCGCCAGCAGTCAGGGGGCCTTGGACGCGACTAATGAAAAACTGTTTTTT. Amino acids: CASSQGALDATNEKLFF.

This clone was seen a few times. V is TRBV4-2 and J is TRBJ1-1; 7 bases fit TRBD1. Per the germline V gene, CDR1 is LGHNA and CDR2 is YNFKEQ. This CDR3 comprises 13 residues. The V gene end was trimmed by 0 bases and the J gene end by 9 bases; junction bases not matched to a gene: 4. The CDR3 nucleotides read TGTGCCAGCAGCCAAGAGTGGGACAGACAAGCTTTCTTT. Its translation is CASSQEWDRQAFF.

V is TRBV9 and J is TRBJ1-3, with D possibly being TRBD1 (6 bases). The CDR3 length is 15 residues. Per germline, CDR1 SGDLS and CDR2 YYNGEE. V lost 2 bases and J 2 bases, leaving 11 bases between the germline ends. The CDR3 nucleotides are TGTGCCAGCAGCGTCACTCAGGGGCCTGGAAACACCATATATTTT. Translated: CASSVTQGPGNTIYF.

This clone showed up just a few times. The V gene is TRBV27, the J gene TRBJ1-1, with D hard to call. This CDR3 contains 13 residues. Deletions cut 3 bases from V and 0 bases from J, with 5 bases between. Germline CDR1 reads MNHEY; CDR2 reads SMNVEV (reference sequence). The CDR3 coding sequence is TGTGCCAGCAGTTTTAACATGAACACTGAAGCTTTCTTT. Its protein is CASSFNMNTEAFF.